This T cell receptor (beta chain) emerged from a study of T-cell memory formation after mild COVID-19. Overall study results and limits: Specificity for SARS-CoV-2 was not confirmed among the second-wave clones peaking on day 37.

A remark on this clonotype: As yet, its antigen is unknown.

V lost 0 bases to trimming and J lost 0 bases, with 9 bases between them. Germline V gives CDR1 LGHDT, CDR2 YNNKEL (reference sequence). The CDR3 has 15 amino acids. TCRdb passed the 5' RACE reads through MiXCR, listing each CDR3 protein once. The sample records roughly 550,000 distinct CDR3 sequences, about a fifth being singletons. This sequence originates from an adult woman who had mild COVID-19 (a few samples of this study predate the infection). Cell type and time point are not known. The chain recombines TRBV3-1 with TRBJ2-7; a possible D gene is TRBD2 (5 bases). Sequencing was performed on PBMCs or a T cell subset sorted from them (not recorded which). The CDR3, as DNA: TGTGCCAGCAGCCAAGACAGCACTAGCTCCTACGAGCAGTACTTC. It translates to CASSQDSTSSYEQYF.